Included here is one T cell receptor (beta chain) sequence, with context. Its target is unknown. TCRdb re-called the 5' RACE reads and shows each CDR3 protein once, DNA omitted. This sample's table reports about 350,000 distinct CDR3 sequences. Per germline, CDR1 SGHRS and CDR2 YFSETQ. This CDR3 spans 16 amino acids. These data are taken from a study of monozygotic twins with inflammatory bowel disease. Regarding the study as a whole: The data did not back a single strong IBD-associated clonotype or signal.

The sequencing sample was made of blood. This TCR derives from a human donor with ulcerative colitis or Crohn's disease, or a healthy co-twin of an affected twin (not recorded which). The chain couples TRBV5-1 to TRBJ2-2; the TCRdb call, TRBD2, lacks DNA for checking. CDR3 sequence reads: CASSLSSGRTPGELFF.